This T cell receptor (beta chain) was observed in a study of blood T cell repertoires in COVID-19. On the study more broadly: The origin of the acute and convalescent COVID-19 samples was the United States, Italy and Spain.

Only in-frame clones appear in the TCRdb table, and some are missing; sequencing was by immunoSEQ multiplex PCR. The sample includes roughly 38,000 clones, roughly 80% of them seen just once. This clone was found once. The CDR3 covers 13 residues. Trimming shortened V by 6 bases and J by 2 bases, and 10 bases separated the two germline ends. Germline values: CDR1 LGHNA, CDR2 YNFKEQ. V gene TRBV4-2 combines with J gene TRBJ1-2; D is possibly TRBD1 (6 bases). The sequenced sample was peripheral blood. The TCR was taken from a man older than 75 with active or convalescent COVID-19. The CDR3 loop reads CASRQGQNYGYTF. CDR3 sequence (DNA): TGTGCCAGCAGACAGGGCCAAAACTATGGCTACACCTTC.